Below, 30 T cell receptor beta chains from the same sample are listed, as sequenced in a study of cytotoxic CD8 clonotypes in ibrutinib-treated CLL. Measured with immunoSEQ multiplex PCR; TCRdb has only the in-frame clones, and not every one. Here the sample spans 150,000 to 200,000 clones, about 88% being singletons. Here the sequenced sample was PBMCs, taken at disease progression, from a patient treated with ibrutinib. All receptors come from a human donor with chronic lymphocytic leukemia.

V and J are TRBV10-3 and TRBJ2-1, with D perhaps TRBD1 (6 bases). The V and J ends lost 6 bases and 10 bases respectively, with 13 bases between them. Germline V gives CDR1 ENHRY, CDR2 SYGVKD. The CDR3 extends over 12 amino acids. The DNA for the CDR3 is TGTGCCATCAGGGACAGCGTAGGCGAGCAGTTCTTC. This sequence encodes CAIRDSVGEQFF.

This clone was counted once. The chain carries TRBV27 and TRBJ2-7, with 8 bases lining up with TRBD1. Germline V CDR1 and CDR2: MNHEY, SMNVEV (reference sequence). V was clipped by 2 bases and J by 1 base; unmatched bases: 4. This CDR3 contains 15 residues. The CDR3 reads CASSLVQGGSYEQYF. The CDR3 DNA follows: TGTGCCAGCAGTTTAGTACAGGGGGGTTCCTACGAGCAGTACTTC.

V and J are TRBV5-4 and TRBJ2-7, with D hard to call. V was pared by 1 base and J by 3 bases, with 8 bases between. CDR3 size: 13 residues. Per the germline V gene, CDR1 is SGHNT and CDR2 is YYREEE (reference sequence). The CDR3 sequence is CASSLTVIYEQYF. The CDR3 DNA is TGTGCCAGCAGCTTGACCGTTATCTACGAGCAGTACTTC.

The chain links TRBV7-8 to TRBJ2-4, with D unclear. Germline values: CDR1 SGHVS, CDR2 FQNEAQ. Deletions cut 5 bases from V and 9 bases from J, with 20 bases between. The CDR3 totals 15 residues. The CDR3 DNA is TGTGCCAGCAGCCCAGACCGACAATCGCCGCCCATTCAGTACTTC. This codes for CASSPDRQSPPIQYF.

The CDR3 protein is CARSSTGGAWTEAFF. The CDR3 coding sequence is TGTGCCAGAAGCTCAACAGGGGGCGCGTGGACTGAAGCTTTCTTT. This chain connects TRBV5-3 to TRBJ1-1, with 9 bases fitting TRBD1. TRBV5-3 counts as an open reading frame of uncertain function. The ends lost 3 bases at V and 5 bases at J; junction bases unmatched: 8. The CDR3 is 15 amino acids.

This clone was seen a handful of times. This chain connects TRBV14 to TRBJ1-2; 7 nucleotides line up with TRBD1. Germline V gene lookup returns CDR1 SGHDN and CDR2 FVKESK. V shed 4 bases, J shed 0 bases, and the junction held 11 bases outside the gene matches. There are 17 residues in the CDR3. In DNA, the CDR3 is TGTGCCAGCAGCCCACAGACAGGGTTGGGCTCTAACTATGGCTACACCTTC. This encodes CASSPQTGLGSNYGYTF.

This chain links TRBV5-1 with TRBJ2-2, with 12 bases matching TRBD1. V gave up 5 bases and J gave up 5 bases; unmatched junction bases: 4. The CDR3 runs 15 residues. Germline CDR1 SGHRS, CDR2 YFSETQ. The CDR3 sequence: CASSEGQGATGELFF. CDR3 nucleotide sequence: TGCGCCAGCAGTGAGGGACAGGGGGCGACCGGGGAGCTGTTTTTT.

This clone has a count of ten or more. V usage is TRBV4-2 and J usage is TRBJ2-2; D not resolved. This CDR3 is 13 amino acids long. In germline, CDR1 is LGHNA, CDR2 YNFKEQ. V was trimmed by 2 bases and J by 5 bases, leaving 6 bases between them. The CDR3 loop reads CASSQSSTGELFF. Written as DNA, the CDR3 is TGTGCCAGCAGCCAATCTAGTACCGGGGAGCTGTTTTTT.

This chain uses TRBV21-1 with TRBJ2-3; the table gives TRBD2 as D, unverified against the DNA. TRBV21-1 is a pseudogene locus. The CDR3 length is 20 residues. CDR3 region: CASSNCIRGSGRTSTDTQYF. CDR3 coding DNA: TGTGCCAGCAGCAATTGTATCCGCGGGAGCGGGAGGACTAGCACAGATACGCAGTATTTT.

The genes are TRBV27 and TRBJ2-2; unclear D gene. There are 16 residues in the CDR3. Germline CDR1 reads MNHEY; CDR2 reads SMNVEV (reference sequence). Trimming removed 0 bases from V and 6 bases from J, with 14 bases in between. CDR3 coding DNA: TGTGCCAGCAGTTTATCGAACCGGGCTGGCGCCGGGGAGCTGTTTTTT. The encoded protein is CASSLSNRAGAGELFF.

V and J are TRBV27 and TRBJ2-3; D is possibly TRBD2 (5 bases). Trimming took 3 bases from V and 5 from J, leaving 6 bases between them. This CDR3 has 12 amino acids. Germline CDR1 reads MNHEY; CDR2 reads SMNVEV (reference sequence). CDR3 DNA: TGTGCCAGCAGTTTTGGAGGAGATACGCAGTATTTT. Amino acids: CASSFGGDTQYF.

This chain uses TRBV28 with TRBJ2-7; TRBD1 matches at 10 bases. Per the germline V gene, CDR1 is MDHEN and CDR2 is SYDVKM. V trimming: 5 bases; J trimming: 2 bases; junction bases outside the gene matches: 6. This CDR3 contains 15 residues. The CDR3 region has the DNA TGTGCCAGCAGTGACCCGACAGGGGGCCCCTACGAGCAGTACTTC. Amino acid sequence: CASSDPTGGPYEQYF.

J is TRBJ1-2 and V is TRBV6-1, with 9 bases matching TRBD1. Trimming cost V 6 bases and J 3 bases; bases outside gene matches: 5. The CDR3 extends over 14 amino acids. CDR1 MNHNS and CDR2 SASEGT come from the germline V gene. The chain's CDR3 is CASSKRTGDYGYTF. The DNA of the CDR3 is TGTGCCAGCAGCAAACGGACAGGGGACTATGGCTACACCTTC.

The J gene is TRBJ1-2, the V gene TRBV4-2; 7 nucleotides agree with TRBD1. This CDR3 has 17 amino acids. Germline V gene sequence: CDR1 LGHNA, CDR2 YNFKEQ. V gave up 2 bases and J gave up 7 bases; unmatched junction bases: 16. The CDR3 sequence is CASSQRQGRGRRTGYTF. The CDR3 DNA follows: TGTGCCAGCAGCCAAAGGCAGGGAAGGGGGCGCCGCACTGGCTACACCTTC.

This rearrangement joins TRBV11-1 to TRBJ2-5; 7 bases agree with TRBD1. The CDR3 is made up of 15 amino acids. Germline V lookup: CDR1 SGHAT, CDR2 FQDESV (reference sequence). V lost 3 bases and J lost 5; bases outside the gene matches: 9. The CDR3 loop reads CASSFGQEVRETQYF. CDR3 DNA sequence: TGTGCCAGCAGCTTTGGACAGGAGGTGAGGGAGACCCAGTACTTC.

In DNA form, the CDR3 reads TGTGCCAGCCAAGACAGGGGCACAGATACGCAGTATTTT. Protein product: CASQDRGTDTQYF. The gene calls are TRBV19 and TRBJ2-3, with 7 bases matching TRBD1. The ends lost 9 bases at V and 1 base at J; junction bases unmatched: 4. This CDR3 has 13 residues. Germline assignment: CDR1 LNHDA and CDR2 SQIVND (reference sequence).

Turning to this clone: This specimen includes other DNA sequences encoding the same CDR3. The chain has TRBV5-6 and TRBJ1-2; perhaps TRBD1 as D (5 bases). Germline V CDR1 and CDR2: SGHDT, YYEEEE. The CDR3 spans 14 residues. The V and J ends lost 0 bases and 0 bases respectively, with 6 bases between them. The CDR3 bases are TGTGCCAGCAGCTTGGGGGGCTCTAACTATGGCTACACCTTC. Its translation: CASSLGGSNYGYTF.

The V call is TRBV27, the J call TRBJ2-7, with TRBD2 matching over 7 bases. In germline, CDR1 is MNHEY, CDR2 SMNVEV (reference sequence). V lost 4 bases, J lost 0 bases, and 3 bases stayed unmatched. CDR3 length: 14 residues. Here the CDR3 DNA reads TGTGCCAGCAGTTGGACTAGGAGCTCCTACGAGCAGTACTTC. Amino acid sequence: CASSWTRSSYEQYF.

The chain links TRBV29-1 to TRBJ2-2; the match to TRBD1 covers 9 bases. The CDR3 runs 16 residues. In germline, CDR1 is SQVTM, CDR2 ANQGSEA. V gave up 7 bases and J gave up 1 base; unmatched junction bases: 10. This chain's CDR3 is CSADVPGQGNTGELFF. The DNA of the CDR3 is TGCAGCGCTGACGTTCCGGGACAGGGGAACACCGGGGAGCTGTTTTTT.

The genes are TRBV5-6 and TRBJ2-3, with unresolved D. The germline V gene has CDR1 SGHDT and CDR2 YYEEEE. This CDR3 has 14 amino acids. Trimming cost V 0 bases and J 2 bases, with 7 bases left between them. CDR3 DNA: TGTGCCAGCAGCTTGGTGGGGTACACAGATACGCAGTATTTT. Protein sequence: CASSLVGYTDTQYF.

The genes are TRBV19 and TRBJ2-2; D may be TRBD2 (5 bases). Germline V gives CDR1 LNHDA, CDR2 SQIVND (reference sequence). The ends were cut back, 7 bases at V and 1 base at J, with 10 bases in the middle. CDR3 length: 14 amino acids. CDR3 DNA: TGTGCCAGTATAGAGGGATTGAACACCGGGGAGCTGTTTTTT. Encoded protein: CASIEGLNTGELFF.

This clone appeared a single time. The chain recombines TRBV4-1 with TRBJ2-3, with TRBD2 matching over 12 bases. The CDR3 consists of 16 residues. With 1 base clipped from V and 4 bases from J, the junction kept 3 bases outside the gene matches. Germline lookup yields CDR1 MGHRA and CDR2 YSYEKL. CDR3: CASSQGTSGNPDTQYF. The CDR3 bases are TGCGCCAGCAGCCAAGGGACTAGCGGGAACCCAGATACGCAGTATTTT.

The chain carries TRBV10-3 and TRBJ1-1, with a weak D call TRBD1 (5 bases). From germline, CDR1 is ENHRY and CDR2 SYGVKD. The CDR3 has 13 residues. V was pared by 7 bases and J by 7 bases, with 16 bases between. The CDR3 sequence is CAITRTGDDEAFF. For the CDR3, the DNA is TGTGCCATCACTCGGACGGGGGACGATGAAGCTTTCTTT.

The chain employs TRBV28 and TRBJ1-2; D unresolved. This CDR3 has 12 amino acids. CDR1 and CDR2 from the germline V gene are MDHEN and SYDVKM. The V end lost 4 bases, the J end lost 3 bases, and 6 bases lay between the germline ends. Written as DNA, the CDR3 is TGTGCCAGCAGTTCGGGGTACTATGGCTACACCTTC. Translating it yields CASSSGYYGYTF.

This sequence joins TRBV25-1 and TRBJ1-1, with unresolved D. V gave up 3 bases and J gave up 1 base, with 12 bases separating them. CDR3 length equals 15 residues. The germline CDR1 and CDR2 sequences are MGHDK and SYGVNS. CDR3 amino acids: CASSDLGAQNTEAFF. The CDR3, as DNA: TGTGCCAGCAGTGATTTAGGAGCCCAGAACACTGAAGCTTTCTTT.

Details on this clone: One junction end disagrees with the germline gene, perhaps due to a read error. The chain recombines TRBV18 with TRBJ1-2; D is perhaps TRBD1 (5 bases). This CDR3 has 15 residues. Germline-derived CDR1 and CDR2 are KGHSH and LQKENI. The CDR3 bases are TGTGCCAGCTCGCCGCGCAGGGACCCTAGCTATGGCTATACCTTC. This codes for CASSPRRDPSYGYTF.

The chain has TRBV11-2 and TRBJ1-3; D ambiguous. V was clipped by 4 bases and J by 0 bases, with 13 bases between them. The CDR3 is made up of 16 amino acids. Germline V gene data show CDR1 as SGHAT and CDR2 as FQNNGV. The CDR3 here is CASSWNPTGSGNTIYF. In nucleotides, the CDR3 is TGTGCCAGCAGCTGGAACCCGACCGGCTCTGGAAACACCATATATTTT.

This chain connects TRBV6-4 to TRBJ2-2; D is undetermined. V lost 6 bases and J 2 bases, leaving 10 bases between the germline ends. CDR1 and CDR2 from the germline V gene are MRHNA and SNTAGT. This CDR3 has 14 residues. The CDR3 is CASRDLFNTGELFF. The CDR3 nucleotides are TGTGCCAGCAGAGACCTTTTTAACACCGGGGAGCTGTTTTTT.

This clone was counted between two and nine times. The chain uses TRBV11-2 and TRBJ2-7; D is unresolved. The CDR3 is 12 amino acids. Germline values: CDR1 SGHAT, CDR2 FQNNGV. V was shortened by 3 bases and J by 6 bases, with 9 bases between the two germline ends. The CDR3 is CASSLETREQYF. CDR3 sequence (DNA): TGTGCCAGCAGCTTGGAAACTCGCGAGCAGTACTTC.

The chain carries TRBV6-5 and TRBJ2-1, with 10 bases lining up with TRBD2. This CDR3 is 13 amino acids long. From germline, CDR1 is MNHEY and CDR2 SVGAGI. After removal of 9 bases from V and 3 bases from J, the junction contained 2 bases not matched to a gene. The CDR3: CASGLADYNEQFF. CDR3 bases: TGTGCCAGTGGACTAGCGGACTACAATGAGCAGTTCTTC.